The TCR beta chain under discussion was sequenced for a study of blood T cell repertoires in COVID-19. Study as a whole: The analysed material was cDNA or gDNA that came from T cells, B-cell-depleted T cells, or PBMCs.

The authors' processing: Amplified reference gene primers provided the basis for estimating nucleated cell counts. Libraries were prepared by immunoSEQ multiplex PCR; TCRdb keeps only in-frame clonotypes and omits some of them. The D gene and trimming were derived from the DNA, and the V and J assignments and clone size from that table. The table records 59,000 or so clones, around 86% of them present only once. Germline V CDR1 and CDR2: SGHTA, FQGNSA. Trimming removed 2 bases from V and 0 bases from J; junction bases left unmatched: 6. This CDR3 has 19 residues. Sample: peripheral blood. The chain couples TRBV7-2 to TRBJ2-3; TRBD2 matches 15 bases. The origin of this receptor is a woman at least 80 years old with active or convalescent COVID-19. CDR3 DNA sequence: TGTGCCAGCAGCTTATACGGACTAGCGGGGGGGCCGAGCACAGATACGCAGTATTTT. It codes for CASSLYGLAGGPSTDTQYF. Variable domain in full (rest from reference TRBV7-2 and TRBJ2-3): GAGVSQSPSNKVTEKGKDVELRCDPISGHTALYWYRQSLGQGLEFLIYFQGNSAPDKSGLPSDRFSAERTGGSVSTLTIQRTQQEDSAVYLCASSLYGLAGGPSTDTQYFGPGTRLTVL.